These T cell receptor beta chains were read from a single sample in a study of blood T cells in healthy people across ages. Via MiXCR, TCRdb re-called the 5' RACE reads, giving one row per CDR3 protein. Of about 1.5 million distinct CDR3 sequences listed, around 42% were seen once; the top ten hold around 8%. Sequencing was carried out using blood. All receptors derive from a woman aged 18-35 years in good health. Both conserved end residues are part of each CDR3. D genes are given only for firm matches. The size entry is marked missing in some rows and otherwise reads once, few, many or a size class.

V	J	D	size	DNA	CDR3
TRBV7-2	TRBJ2-7	TRBD1	-	TGTGCCAGCAGCTACCGACAGGGGGCAAGATACGAGCAGTACTTC	CASSYRQGARYEQYF
TRBV15	TRBJ2-5	TRBD2	-	TGTGCCACCAGCAGAGATTTCGGGGGAGGGGAGACCCAGTACTTC	CATSRDFGGGETQYF
TRBV6-1	TRBJ2-1	-	-	TGTGCCGGCAGTGAAGCGGGTGAGCAGTTCTTC	CAGSEAGEQFF
TRBV20-1	TRBJ2-5	TRBD2	few	TGCAGTGCCCCTCCCGGGACTAGCGGATTACAAGAGACCCAGTACTTC	CSAPPGTSGLQETQYF
TRBV6-5	TRBJ2-7	-	-	TGTGCCAGCAGTGCCTTAGCTTACAATGAGCAGTACTTC	CASSALAYNEQYF
TRBV28	TRBJ1-2	-	-	TGTGCCAGCAGTTATCCGGGAGGGGGCTATGGCTACACCTTC	CASSYPGGGYGYTF
TRBV5-6	TRBJ2-3	-	few	TGTGCCAGCAGCTTGGCAGCCTCTGGAGCCTCGAGCACAGATACGCAGTATTTT	CASSLAASGASSTDTQYF
TRBV20-1	TRBJ2-5	TRBD2	-	TGCAGTGCAACCTCCGGGACTAGCGGGAGGTACCAGGAGACCCAGTACTTC	CSATSGTSGRYQETQYF
TRBV13	TRBJ2-7	TRBD2	-	TGTGCCAGCAGCATACGGACTAGCGGGAGTTACTACGAGCAGTACTTC	CASSIRTSGSYYEQYF
TRBV30	TRBJ2-5	-	-	TGTGCCTGGACGGGTTCGCAGCCCTGGGAGACCCAGTACTTC	CAWTGSQPWETQYF
TRBV20-1	TRBJ2-1	TRBD1	-	TGCAGTGCTACAAGCACCCTCAGGGGGGAGCAGTTCTTC	CSATSTLRGEQFF
TRBV28	TRBJ2-3	TRBD2	-	TGTGCCAGCAGTGCGCCTAGCGGACCGAGCACAGATACGCAGTATTTT	CASSAPSGPSTDTQYF
TRBV5-1	TRBJ2-5	TRBD1	-	TGCGCCAGCAGCTTGATCGGGACAGGGGTCAGGGAGACCCAGTACTTC	CASSLIGTGVRETQYF
TRBV27	TRBJ2-1	-	-	TGTGCCAGCAGTTTAGGGGGCCGCGAAAGTGAGCAGTTCTTC	CASSLGGRESEQFF
TRBV3-1	TRBJ1-6	TRBD1	once	TGTGCCAGCAGCCAAGATCAGACAGGGGCGACTTCACCCCTCCACTTT	CASSQDQTGATSPLHF
TRBV10-1	TRBJ1-6	-	few	TGCGCCAGCAGTGAGCAGGGCGGATATTCACCCCTCCACTTT	CASSEQGGYSPLHF
TRBV3-1	TRBJ2-1	TRBD2	few	TGTGCCAGCAGGGGGACTAGCGGAGGCTCCTACAATGAGCAGTTCTTC	CASRGTSGGSYNEQFF
TRBV20-1	TRBJ1-2	TRBD1	-	TGCAGTGCTAGAGAACCCAGGGGGCGCGGGGGCTACACCTTC	CSAREPRGRGGYTF
TRBV6-6	TRBJ2-7	-	-	TGTGCCAGCAGCATTACTGGACTATACGAGCAGTACTTC	CASSITGLYEQYF
TRBV3-1	TRBJ2-1	TRBD2	-	TGTGCCAGCAGCCAAGAGGCGGGAGGGTGGGGCAATGAGCAGTTCTTC	CASSQEAGGWGNEQFF
TRBV12-3/TRBV12-4	TRBJ2-7	TRBD2	many	TGTGCCAGCACTAGCGGGTCCCAGTCTTCCGAGCAGTACTTC	CASTSGSQSSEQYF
TRBV12-3/TRBV12-4	TRBJ2-2	-	-	TGTGCCAGCAGCCTAGGATTTTCCAGGGAGCTGTTTTTT	CASSLGFSRELFF
TRBV4-2	TRBJ2-3	-	-	TGTGCCAGCAGCCAAGAGTGGGTAGACTGCGATACGCAGTATTTT	CASSQEWVDCDTQYF
TRBV4-1	TRBJ1-6	-	-	TGCGCCAGCAGCCAAGAGCCCACACCCCTCCACTTT	CASSQEPTPLHF
TRBV6-5	TRBJ2-7	TRBD1	-	TGTGCCAGCAGTTACAACGACAGGGGGCCGTACGAGCAGTACTTC	CASSYNDRGPYEQYF
TRBV30	TRBJ2-5	-	few	TGTGCCTGGAATCAGGGTCCGGAGACCCAGTACTTC	CAWNQGPETQYF
TRBV12-3/TRBV12-4	TRBJ2-3	-	-	TGTGCCAGCAGTTTAGCGGAGGCTCGCACAGATACGCAGTATTTT	CASSLAEARTDTQYF
TRBV2	TRBJ2-3	-	many	TGTGCCAGCCTCGACGGGGTCAGCGATACGCAGTATTTT	CASLDGVSDTQYF
TRBV20-1	TRBJ1-2	-	-	TGCAGTGCCGGTGACGGATATGGCTACACCTTC	CSAGDGYGYTF
TRBV14	TRBJ2-3	-	-	TGTGCCAGCAGCCAAAGGAGCACAGATACGCTGTATTTT	CASSQRSTDTLYF
TRBV7-9	TRBJ2-1	-	-	TGTGCCAGCAGTTTTAAGTACAATGAGCAGTTCTTC	CASSFKYNEQFF
TRBV4-1	TRBJ2-7	TRBD1	-	TGCGCCAGCAGCCAGTACCGGGACAGGGACGACGAGCAGTACTTC	CASSQYRDRDDEQYF
TRBV10-2	TRBJ2-3	TRBD2	-	TGCGCCAGCTCAACGGGACTAGCGGGAGGAGAGTATTTT	CASSTGLAGGEYF
TRBV27	TRBJ1-1	-	many	TGTGCCAGCCAGGGGAACACTGAAGCTTTCTTT	CASQGNTEAFF
TRBV3-1	TRBJ1-2	TRBD1	-	TGTGCCAGCAGGCCGACAGGGGAGGGTGGCTACACCTTC	CASRPTGEGGYTF
TRBV20-1	TRBJ2-1	TRBD2	few	TGCAGTGCTAGAACCGGGACTAGCTGGAGATCCTACAATGAGCAGTTCTTC	CSARTGTSWRSYNEQFF
TRBV14	TRBJ2-1	-	few	TGTGCCAGCAGCCAAGTCCTGGGGTCCAATGAGCAGTTCTTC	CASSQVLGSNEQFF
TRBV28	TRBJ2-3	TRBD2	-	TGTGCCAGCAGCCAGAACACGGGGGGGAGCACAGATACGCAGTATTTT	CASSQNTGGSTDTQYF
TRBV25-1	TRBJ1-1	TRBD1	many	TGTGCCAGCTGCCACGGACAGGGGGCGGGAAGCACTGAAGCTTTCTTT	CASCHGQGAGSTEAFF
TRBV9	TRBJ1-4	-	-	TGTGCCAGCAGCGTAGGGCCAGGAGAGGAAAAACTGTTTTTT	CASSVGPGEEKLFF
TRBV5-5	TRBJ1-6	-	-	TGTGCCAGCAGGTCCGACAGCTCACCCCTCCACTTT	CASRSDSSPLHF
TRBV6-6	TRBJ1-2	-	few	TGTGCCAGCAGCCCCACGATGGGGAATGGCTACACCTTC	CASSPTMGNGYTF
TRBV9	TRBJ2-1	TRBD2	-	TGTGCCAGCAGCGTGGCGACTAGCGGGGGCGAGCAGTTCTTC	CASSVATSGGEQFF
TRBV4-2	TRBJ2-7	TRBD2	-	TGTGCCAGCAGCCTCCTTGGGAGGCTAGCGGGTAACAATGAGCAGTACTTC	CASSLLGRLAGNNEQYF
TRBV20-1	TRBJ2-1	TRBD2	few	TGCAGTGCTCCCGTGGGGCTAGCGGGAGGTAATGAGCAGTTCTTC	CSAPVGLAGGNEQFF
TRBV5-6	TRBJ1-2	TRBD1	-	TGTGCCAGCAGCCAGGAATCGACAGGGTTCCGCGACTATGGCTACACCTTC	CASSQESTGFRDYGYTF
TRBV7-9	TRBJ2-7	TRBD1	many	TGTGCCAGCAGCTCAGATACAGGGGGCGGAACCTACGAGCAGTACTTC	CASSSDTGGGTYEQYF
TRBV9	TRBJ1-2	-	few	TGTGCCAGCAGCGTAGAAGTCTTGGGAGGCTTGGGTGGCTACACCTTC	CASSVEVLGGLGGYTF